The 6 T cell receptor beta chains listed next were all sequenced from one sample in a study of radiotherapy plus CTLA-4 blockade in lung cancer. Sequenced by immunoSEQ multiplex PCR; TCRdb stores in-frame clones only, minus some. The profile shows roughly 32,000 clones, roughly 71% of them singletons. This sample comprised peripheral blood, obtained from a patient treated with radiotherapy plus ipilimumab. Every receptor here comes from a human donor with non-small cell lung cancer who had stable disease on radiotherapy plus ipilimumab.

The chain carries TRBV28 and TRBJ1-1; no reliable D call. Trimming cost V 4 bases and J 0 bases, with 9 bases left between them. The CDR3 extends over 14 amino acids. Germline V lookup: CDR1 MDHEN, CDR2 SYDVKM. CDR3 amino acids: CASSSDGMNTEAFF. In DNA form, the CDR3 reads TGTGCCAGCAGTTCTGACGGAATGAACACTGAAGCTTTCTTT.

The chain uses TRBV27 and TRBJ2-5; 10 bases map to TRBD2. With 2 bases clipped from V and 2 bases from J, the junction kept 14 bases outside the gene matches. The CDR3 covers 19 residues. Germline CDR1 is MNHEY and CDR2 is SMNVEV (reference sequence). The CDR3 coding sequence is TGTGCCAGCAGTTTAACGCTAGCGGGAGTTGGAGTGGATCAAGAGACCCAGTACTTC. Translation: CASSLTLAGVGVDQETQYF.

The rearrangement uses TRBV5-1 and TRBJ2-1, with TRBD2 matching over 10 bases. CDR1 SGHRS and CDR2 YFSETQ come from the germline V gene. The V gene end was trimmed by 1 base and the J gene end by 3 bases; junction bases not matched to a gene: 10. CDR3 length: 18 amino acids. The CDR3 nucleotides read TGCGCCAGCAGCTTGTCCCGGACTAGCGGCCCAATCTACAATGAGCAGTTCTTC. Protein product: CASSLSRTSGPIYNEQFF.

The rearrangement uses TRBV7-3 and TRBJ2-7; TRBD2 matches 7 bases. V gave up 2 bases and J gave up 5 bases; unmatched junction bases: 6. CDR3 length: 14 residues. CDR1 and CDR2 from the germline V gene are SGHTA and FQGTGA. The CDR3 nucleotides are TGTGCCAGCAGCTTACGCGGGGGTTTCGACGAGCAGTACTTC. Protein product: CASSLRGGFDEQYF.

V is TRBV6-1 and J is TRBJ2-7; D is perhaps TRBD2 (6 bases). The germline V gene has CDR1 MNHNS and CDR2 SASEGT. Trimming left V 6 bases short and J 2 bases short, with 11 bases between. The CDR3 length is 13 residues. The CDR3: CASREGKAYEQYF. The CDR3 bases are TGTGCCAGCAGGGAGGGTAAAGCCTACGAGCAGTACTTC.

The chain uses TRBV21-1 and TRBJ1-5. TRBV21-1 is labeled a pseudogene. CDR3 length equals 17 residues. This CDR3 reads CASHFVATYASNQPQHF. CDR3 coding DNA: TGTGCCAGCCATTTCGTCGCTACCTACGCTAGCAATCAGCCCCAGCATTTT.